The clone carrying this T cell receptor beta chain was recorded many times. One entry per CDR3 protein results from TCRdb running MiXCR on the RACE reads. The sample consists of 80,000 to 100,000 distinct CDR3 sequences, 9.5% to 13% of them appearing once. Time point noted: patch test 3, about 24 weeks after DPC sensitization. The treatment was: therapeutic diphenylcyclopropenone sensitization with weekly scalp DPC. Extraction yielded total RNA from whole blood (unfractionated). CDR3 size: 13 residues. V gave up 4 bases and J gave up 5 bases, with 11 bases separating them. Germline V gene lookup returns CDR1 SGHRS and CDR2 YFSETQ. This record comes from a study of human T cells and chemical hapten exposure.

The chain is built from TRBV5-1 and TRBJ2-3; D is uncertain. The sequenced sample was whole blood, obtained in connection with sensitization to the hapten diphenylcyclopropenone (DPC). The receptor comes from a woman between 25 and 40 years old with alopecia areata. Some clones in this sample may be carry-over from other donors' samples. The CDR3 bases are TGCGCCAGCAGCGGCGGTAACGGAGATACGCAGTATTTT. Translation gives CASSGGNGDTQYF.